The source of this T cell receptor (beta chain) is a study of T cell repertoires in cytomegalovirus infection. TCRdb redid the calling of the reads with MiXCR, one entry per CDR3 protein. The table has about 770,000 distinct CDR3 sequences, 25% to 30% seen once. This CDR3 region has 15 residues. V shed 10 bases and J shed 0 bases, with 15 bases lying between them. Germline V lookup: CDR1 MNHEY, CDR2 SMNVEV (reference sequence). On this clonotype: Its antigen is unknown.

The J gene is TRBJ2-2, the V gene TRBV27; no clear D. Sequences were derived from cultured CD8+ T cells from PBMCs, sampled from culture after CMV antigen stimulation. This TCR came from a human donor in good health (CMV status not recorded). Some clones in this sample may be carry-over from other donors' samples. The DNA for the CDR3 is TGTGCCACCTCTTCTCTATCCTCGAACACCGGGGAGCTGTTTTTT. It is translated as CATSSLSSNTGELFF.